The next 9 T cell receptor beta chains were all read from a single sample in a study of blood T cell repertoires in COVID-19. Clones were read by immunoSEQ multiplex PCR, and TCRdb kept only the in-frame ones, dropping some. The sample lists tens of thousands of clones; around 81% were seen once. Sequences were obtained from peripheral blood. These receptors all stem from a woman aged 80 or over with acute or convalescent COVID-19.

The rearrangement joins TRBV5-1 to TRBJ1-2; D is perhaps TRBD1 (5 bases). The CDR3 has 14 residues. Germline V CDR1 and CDR2: SGHRS, YFSETQ. The germline V and J ends were trimmed by 3 bases and 8 bases, with 17 bases remaining between them. In nucleotides, the CDR3 is TGCGCCAGCAGCTCAGCCGGCGGGGGGAGAGGCTACACCTTC. Its protein product is CASSSAGGGRGYTF.

The J gene is TRBJ1-4, the V gene TRBV5-1; 7 bases map to TRBD1. In germline, CDR1 is SGHRS, CDR2 YFSETQ. With V trimmed by 0 bases and J by 10 bases, 9 bases remained unmatched. The CDR3 covers 15 residues. The CDR3 bases are TGCGCCAGCAGCTTGGGCTCTGGGACAGTGGGAAAACTGTTTTTT. It translates to CASSLGSGTVGKLFF.

The gene calls are TRBV24-1 and TRBJ2-1; D not certain. V gave up 3 bases and J gave up 8 bases, with 7 bases separating them. There are 12 residues in the CDR3. Germline V lookup: CDR1 KGHDR, CDR2 SFDVKD. CDR3 in amino acids: CATSDPPYEQFF. CDR3 nucleotide sequence: TGTGCCACCAGTGATCCCCCTTATGAGCAGTTCTTC.

The chain combines TRBV15 with TRBJ1-3; D remains unclear. This CDR3 region has 16 residues. Germline V lookup: CDR1 LNHNV, CDR2 YYDKDF (reference sequence). V lost 2 bases and J 4 bases, leaving 15 bases between the germline ends. The CDR3 protein is CATSRTDETAGNTIYF. CDR3 nucleotide sequence: TGTGCCACCAGCAGAACGGATGAAACAGCAGGAAACACCATATATTTT.

This chain connects TRBV6-2 or TRBV6-3 to TRBJ2-1, with a tentative D call TRBD2 (5 bases). This CDR3 is built from 16 residues. The ends were cut back, 2 bases at V and 0 bases at J, with 11 bases in the middle. Germline lookup yields CDR1 MNHEY and CDR2 SVGEGT. In DNA form, the CDR3 reads TGTGCCAGCAGTTACCAGGACTGGAGCTCCTACAATGAGCAGTTCTTC. Translated, it gives CASSYQDWSSYNEQFF.

The genes are TRBV27 and TRBJ1-6; a weak D match, TRBD1 (6 bases). V was pared by 4 bases and J by 5 bases, with 12 bases between. The CDR3 has 15 amino acids. Looked up from germline, CDR1 is MNHEY and CDR2 is SMNVEV (reference sequence). CDR3 DNA: TGTGCCAGCAGTTACACAGGGTGGAATAATTCACCCCTCCACTTT. Encoded protein: CASSYTGWNNSPLHF.

This clone has a handful of counts. The gene calls are TRBV11-2 and TRBJ2-1, with a possible D match to TRBD1 (6 bases). V lost 1 base and J lost 15, with 13 bases in between. The germline gives CDR1 SGHAT, CDR2 FQNNGV. This CDR3 is 12 amino acids long. CDR3 in DNA: TGTGCCAGCAGCTTAGTGAGCGACAGGTGGTTCTTC. This encodes CASSLVSDRWFF.

CDR3 nucleotides: TGTGCCAGCAGCCAAGGGCAGGAAGCTTCTGGCTACACCTTC. It translates to CASSQGQEASGYTF. The genes are TRBV4-2 and TRBJ1-2; no clear D gene. The germline V gene has CDR1 LGHNA and CDR2 YNFKEQ. The CDR3 is 14 amino acids. The germline V and J ends were trimmed by 1 base and 7 bases, with 13 bases remaining between them.

This clone showed up just a few times. The rearrangement joins TRBV7-2 to TRBJ1-1, with D perhaps matching TRBD1 (5 bases). The V end lost 1 base, the J end lost 0 bases, and 12 bases lay between the germline ends. Germline CDR1 reads SGHTA; CDR2 reads FQGNSA. The CDR3 length is 16 residues. The CDR3 here is CASSLGIGAMNTEAFF. CDR3 sequence (DNA): TGTGCCAGCAGCTTAGGGATAGGGGCGATGAACACTGAAGCTTTCTTT.